A selection of T cell receptor beta chains follows, all from one sample in a study of cytomegalovirus exposure and HLA in healthy donors. Using immunoSEQ multiplex PCR, the repertoire was profiled, and TCRdb retains in-frame clones only, with some absent. The sample has 90,000 to 130,000 clones. The sample comprised PBMCs. These receptors were collected from a man between 35 and 55 years old in good health and CMV-seropositive. Each CDR3 is given with its conserved first and last residue. A D gene is named only where the DNA matches it firmly.

V gene	CDR3 length	J gene	D gene	CDR3 protein	CDR3 DNA
TRBV7-3	14	TRBJ2-1	NA	CASSLVGSHGEQFF	TGTGCCAGCAGCTTAGTTGGTAGTCACGGTGAGCAGTTCTTC
TRBV29-1	14	TRBJ1-2	TRBD1	CSAEEKTGGYGYTF	TGCAGCGCCGAAGAAAAGACAGGGGGCTATGGCTACACCTTC
TRBV5-5	16	TRBJ2-1	NA	CASRARADSSYNEQFF	TGTGCCAGCAGGGCCAGGGCGGACAGCTCCTACAATGAGCAGTTCTTC
TRBV9	14	TRBJ2-5	TRBD1	CASSATGHAETQYF	TGTGCCAGCAGCGCGACAGGGCATGCGGAGACCCAGTACTTC
TRBV13	14	TRBJ2-7	NA	CASSLRATAGEQYF	TGTGCCAGCAGCTTGAGGGCAACCGCGGGGGAGCAGTACTTC
TRBV7-9	15	TRBJ2-3	NA	CASSSGTSSTDTQYF	TGTGCCAGCAGCTCCGGGACATCTAGCACAGATACGCAGTATTTT
TRBV7-2	16	TRBJ1-2	TRBD1	CASSSVQTGWVYGYTF	TGTGCCAGCAGCTCAGTCCAGACAGGGTGGGTCTATGGCTACACCTTC
TRBV9	16	TRBJ2-3	NA	CASSALPGPGADTQYF	TGTGCCAGCAGCGCCTTACCGGGACCGGGGGCAGATACGCAGTATTTT
TRBV4-1	17	TRBJ2-3	TRBD1	CASSQDPGQGVPDTQYF	TGCGCCAGCAGCCAAGATCCGGGACAGGGAGTCCCAGATACGCAGTATTTT
TRBV27	14	TRBJ2-7	NA	CASSLSSGGTEQYF	TGTGCCAGCAGTTTATCGTCGGGTGGAACCGAGCAGTACTTC
TRBV2	15	TRBJ2-2	TRBD2	CASSLAGGRTGELFF	TGTGCCAGCTCCTTAGCGGGAGGGCGCACCGGGGAGCTGTTTTTT
TRBV2	15	TRBJ2-5	TRBD2	CASSRTLAGGETQYF	TGTGCCAGCAGTCGCACACTAGCGGGAGGGGAGACCCAGTACTTC
TRBV7-6	15	TRBJ2-7	NA	CASSLVLGGLGEQYF	TGTGCCAGCAGCTTAGTTCTTGGGGGCTTGGGGGAGCAGTACTTC
TRBV5-1	17	TRBJ2-3	NA	CASSFNNAGSSTDTQYF	TGCGCCAGCAGCTTTAATAATGCGGGATCTAGCACAGATACGCAGTATTTT
TRBV2	15	TRBJ1-3	NA	CASSEQGTAGNTIYF	TGTGCCAGCAGTGAACAGGGTACTGCTGGAAACACCATATATTTT
TRBV28	12	TRBJ2-7	NA	CASKGGPYEQYF	TGTGCCAGCAAAGGGGGTCCCTACGAGCAGTACTTC
TRBV28	14	TRBJ1-2	NA	CASSLLTANYGYTF	TGTGCCAGCAGTTTACTCACAGCTAACTATGGCTACACCTTC
TRBV20-1	11	TRBJ2-7	NA	CSAGLTNEQYF	TGCAGTGCTGGGTTGACTAACGAGCAGTACTTC
TRBV30	14	TRBJ2-4	NA	CAWSTGTGKNIQYF	TGTGCCTGGAGTACCGGGACTGGCAAAAACATTCAGTACTTC
TRBV5-4	15	TRBJ2-1	NA	CASRPLGGVYNEQFF	TGTGCCAGCAGACCCTTAGGGGGAGTCTACAATGAGCAGTTCTTC
TRBV6-6	13	TRBJ1-1	NA	CASRRPQATEAFF	TGTGCCAGCAGACGCCCTCAGGCCACTGAAGCTTTCTTT
TRBV29-1	13	TRBJ2-7	TRBD2	CSGQREGSHEQYF	TGCAGCGGGCAGCGGGAGGGAAGTCACGAGCAGTACTTC
TRBV9	14	TRBJ1-1	NA	CASSVVGGDTEAFF	TGTGCCAGCAGCGTAGTAGGGGGAGACACTGAAGCTTTCTTT
TRBV7-8	13	TRBJ2-7	NA	CASSLGTLYEQYF	TGTGCCAGCAGCCTTGGGACACTCTACGAGCAGTACTTC
TRBV7-2	13	TRBJ2-3	NA	CASSLIGADTQYF	TGTGCCAGCAGCTTAATCGGTGCAGATACGCAGTATTTT
TRBV2	14	TRBJ2-4	TRBD1	CASSGDRVKNIQYF	TGTGCCAGCAGTGGGGACAGGGTGAAAAACATTCAGTACTTC
TRBV14	18	TRBJ2-1	TRBD2	CASSPNSWTSGVYNEQFF	TGTGCCAGCAGCCCTAACTCTTGGACTAGCGGAGTCTACAATGAGCAGTTCTTC
TRBV5-6	14	TRBJ2-2	NA	CASSQKLPPGELFF	TGTGCCAGCAGCCAGAAATTACCCCCCGGGGAGCTGTTTTTT
TRBV11-2	15	TRBJ2-7	TRBD2	CASSSSGRHSYEQYF	TGTGCCAGCAGCTCTAGCGGGAGGCACTCCTACGAGCAGTACTTC
TRBV10-3	13	TRBJ1-2	NA	CAISERGFGGYTF	TGTGCCATCAGTGAAAGGGGTTTCGGGGGCTACACCTTC
TRBV28	16	TRBJ2-1	TRBD2	CASGVPLAAAYNEQFF	TGTGCCAGCGGTGTCCCCCTAGCGGCAGCCTACAATGAGCAGTTCTTC
TRBV18	14	TRBJ2-7	NA	CASSREVVNYEQYF	TGTGCCAGCTCCCGGGAAGTGGTAAACTACGAGCAGTACTTC
TRBV2	17	TRBJ2-2	TRBD2	CASSDGVRGSRTGELFF	TGTGCCAGCAGTGACGGCGTGCGGGGGTCGCGCACCGGGGAGCTGTTTTTT
TRBV5-1	13	TRBJ2-7	TRBD2	CASSTGLAGGQYF	TGCGCCAGCAGCACCGGACTAGCGGGAGGCCAGTACTTC
TRBV5-6	11	TRBJ1-2	NA	CASSSNYGYTF	TGTGCCAGCAGCTCAAACTATGGCTACACCTTC
TRBV7-6	16	TRBJ2-1	TRBD2	CASSRGGTPGITEQFF	TGTGCCAGCAGCCGGGGGGGGACTCCCGGGATCACTGAGCAGTTCTTC
TRBV4-1	20	TRBJ2-7	TRBD2	CASSHPPAGTSVGPGYEQYF	TGCGCCAGCAGCCATCCCCCGGCCGGGACTAGCGTAGGACCCGGCTACGAGCAGTACTTC
TRBV11-2	17	TRBJ2-7	TRBD2	CASRGLAGARTQYEQYF	TGTGCCAGCAGGGGACTAGCGGGGGCCCGGACTCAGTACGAGCAGTACTTC